Shown below are 31 T cell receptor beta chains from a single sample sequenced in a study of breast tumors, draining lymph nodes, adjacent tissues. TCRdb fed the multiplex PCR reads into MiXCR, producing one record per CDR3 protein. The repertoire holds around 300,000 distinct CDR3 sequences, with about 33% as singletons. Axillary draining lymph nodes of breast cancer patients supplied the node samples. Specimen: axillary lymph node tissue. All receptors derive from a female donor with breast cancer. Some clones in this sample may be carry-over from other donors' samples.

Ten or more counts support this clonotype. The chain employs TRBV5-6 and TRBJ1-3; D may be TRBD1 (5 bases). The CDR3 consists of 17 residues. Trimming pared 0 bases from V and 4 bases from J, leaving 17 bases between. The V gene's germline CDR1 is SGHDT and CDR2 YYEEEE. CDR3: CASSLDRDSIRGNTIYF. As DNA, the CDR3 is TGTGCCAGCAGCTTGGACCGCGACAGCATCAGGGGAAACACCATATATTTT.

This clonotype was found many times. This sequence joins TRBV12-3 or TRBV12-4 and TRBJ2-7; 7 nucleotides line up with TRBD1. The CDR3 covers 17 residues. V lost 5 bases to trimming and J lost 4 bases; unmatched junction nucleotides: 17. The chain's CDR3 is CASSQGRQGPQRYEQYF. CDR3 coding DNA: TGTGCCAGCAGTCAAGGAAGACAGGGTCCCCAACGGTACGAGCAGTACTTC.

In its sample, this clonotype is medium-sized (0.01 to 0.1%). The chain is built from TRBV9 and TRBJ2-1; maybe TRBD2 (5 bases). The CDR3 is 15 residues long. V shed 5 bases and J shed 4 bases, with 16 bases lying between them. Germline CDR1 and CDR2: SGDLS and YYNGEE. For the CDR3, the DNA is TGTGCCAGCAGTGTGGTGGGAGCTTCTTACAATGAGCAGTTCTTC. Its protein product is CASSVVGASYNEQFF. Full variable domain (missing parts from reference TRBV9 and TRBJ2-1): DSGVTQTPKHLITATGQRVTLRCSPRSGDLSVYWYQQSLDQGLQFLIQYYNGEERAKGNILERFSAQQFPDLHSELNLSSLELGDSALYFCASSVVGASYNEQFFGPGTRLTVL.

Ten or more counts support this clonotype. The V and J genes are TRBV5-1 and TRBJ2-1; the match to TRBD1 covers 9 bases. The V and J ends lost 2 bases and 7 bases, in that order; junction bases with no gene match: 10. The CDR3 is made up of 16 amino acids. CDR1 SGHRS and CDR2 YFSETQ come from the germline V gene. This CDR3 is CASSLLTGTGFNEQFF. As DNA, the CDR3 is TGCGCCAGCAGCTTACTAACCGGGACAGGGTTTAATGAGCAGTTCTTC.

This clonotype was observed a few times. The chain links TRBV6-5 to TRBJ2-3; no reliable D call. The CDR3 has 14 amino acids. V was pared by 5 bases and J by 3 bases, with 12 bases between. Germline CDR1 MNHEY, CDR2 SVGAGI. The CDR3 DNA reads as TGTGCCAGCAGTCCCCCGAAGAGAACAGATACGCAGTATTTT. Translating gives CASSPPKRTDTQYF.

This clonotype was counted a few times. This rearrangement joins TRBV24-1 to TRBJ1-1; 7 bases fit TRBD1. This CDR3 is built from 14 residues. From germline, CDR1 is KGHDR and CDR2 SFDVKD. V was pared by 8 bases and J by 5 bases, with 10 bases of the junction left unmatched. The chain's CDR3 is CATMASRGETEAFF. The DNA for the CDR3 is TGTGCCACCATGGCCTCCAGGGGGGAGACTGAAGCTTTCTTT.

As regards this clonotype: The CDR3 does not close with the conserved phenylalanine or tryptophan, likely indicating a read error. This rearrangement joins TRBV9 to TRBJ1-4, with D unresolved. The V gene lost 4 bases and the J gene lost 8 bases, with 15 bases spanning the gap. The CDR3 totals 14 residues. From germline, CDR1 is SGDLS and CDR2 YYNGEE. The CDR3 coding sequence is TGTGCCAGCAGCATAAAGGGTGACCCAGAAAAACTGTTTCTT. Protein sequence: CASSIKGDPEKLFL.

In the case of this clonotype: A much larger clone lies one base from this, so it may be a read error. The V gene is TRBV19, the J gene TRBJ2-1; 7 bases align to TRBD2. The CDR3 extends over 12 amino acids. The germline V gene has CDR1 LNHDA and CDR2 SQIVND (reference sequence). The CDR3 spells CASSGAGYEQSF. DNA of the CDR3: TGTGCCAGCAGTGGAGCGGGATATGAGCAGTCCTTC.

This clonotype was seen ten or more times. Written as DNA, the CDR3 is TGCAGTGCTAGCGGGACAACCTTCGAGCAGTACTTC. Translation gives CSASGTTFEQYF. The chain is built from TRBV20-1 and TRBJ2-7; weak D call: TRBD1 (6 bases). The CDR3 covers 12 residues. The V gene lost 3 bases and the J gene lost 6 bases, with 12 bases spanning the gap. Germline V gene data show CDR1 as DFQATT and CDR2 as SNEGSKA (reference sequence).

The rearrangement links TRBV12-3 or TRBV12-4 to TRBJ1-1, with D unclear. Trimming cost V 5 bases and J 2 bases, with 15 bases left between them. CDR3 length: 15 residues. CDR3 DNA sequence: TGTGCCAGCAGTGCCTCGGGGAGATCCAACACTGAAGCTTTCTTT. It specifies CASSASGRSNTEAFF.

This sequence joins TRBV27 and TRBJ2-7; D call uncertain. CDR3 length equals 15 residues. V was shortened by 5 bases and J by 3 bases, with 17 bases between the two germline ends. CDR1 MNHEY and CDR2 SMNVEV come from the germline V gene (reference sequence). The CDR3 DNA sequence: TGTGCCAGCAGTCCCACCAGGTCCCCTGGCTACGAGCAGTACTTC. Its translation is CASSPTRSPGYEQYF.

In its sample, this clonotype was seen a few times. One base away lies a much larger clone, so this may be a sequencing read error. The CDR3 DNA reads as TGTGCCGGCAGCCAATACGAGGGAGTTAACTATGGCTACACCTTC. This sequence encodes CAGSQYEGVNYGYTF. The V and J genes are TRBV14 and TRBJ1-2; no reliable D call. This CDR3 is built from 15 residues. Germline lookup yields CDR1 SGHDN and CDR2 FVKESK.

With respect to this clonotype: This could be a read error, since a much larger clone is one nucleotide away. The CDR3 end shows no conserved phenylalanine or tryptophan, and so a read error is likely. V usage is TRBV7-2 and J usage is TRBJ2-5; possible D gene TRBD2, 6 bases. The CDR3 consists of 13 residues. V lost 7 bases and J 0 bases, leaving 9 bases between the germline ends. Germline assignment: CDR1 SGHTA and CDR2 FQGNSA. The CDR3 spells CASTGLNQETQYL. Written as DNA, the CDR3 is TGTGCCAGCACAGGACTAAACCAAGAGACCCAGTACCTC.

As regards this clonotype: A much larger clone lies a single base off, so this may be a read error. V and J are TRBV19 and TRBJ2-1, with 13 bases matching TRBD2. Germline V gene data show CDR1 as LNHDA and CDR2 as SQIVND (reference sequence). The CDR3 extends over 18 amino acids. This chain's CDR3 is CASSIPGLAGTGYNEPFF. In DNA, the CDR3 is TGTGCCAGTAGTATTCCGGGACTAGCGGGAACAGGCTACAATGAGCCGTTCTTC.

This clonotype was counted a few times. This may arise from a read error, as a much more abundant clone is one base away. The rearrangement uses TRBV14 and TRBJ2-6; tentative D call: TRBD2 (6 bases). This CDR3 contains 16 residues. Germline V gene lookup returns CDR1 SGHDN and CDR2 FVKESK. CDR3 region: CASSQGRGPGANALTF. CDR3 DNA: TGTGCCAGCAGCCAAGGGAGGGGTCCCGGGGCCAACGCCCTGACTTTC.

As concerns this clonotype: It may be a read error: a sequence one base away is much more abundant. The chain combines TRBV14 with TRBJ2-5, with 9 bases that match TRBD1. The CDR3 sequence is 15 residues long. The germline V gene encodes CDR1 SGHDN and CDR2 FVKESK. The CDR3 spells CASSRRQGGQETPYF. The CDR3 nucleotides are TGTGCCAGCAGCCGGAGACAGGGGGGGCAAGAGACCCCGTACTTC.

This clonotype was recorded at least ten times. The chain links TRBV20-1 to TRBJ1-3, with D unclear. Germline CDR1 is DFQATT and CDR2 is SNEGSKA (reference sequence). V was pared by 5 bases and J by 0 bases, with 17 bases between. The CDR3 runs 16 residues. The CDR3 DNA sequence: TGCAGTGCTGCCTCATATGGGCAGAGCTCTGGAAACACCATATATTTT. Protein sequence: CSAASYGQSSGNTIYF.

There are many counts of this clonotype. V is TRBV6-6 and J is TRBJ2-1, with TRBD2 identical over 11 bases. The V gene's germline CDR1 is MNHNY and CDR2 SVGAGI (reference sequence). The CDR3 runs 16 residues. V was pared by 5 bases and J by 1 base, with 4 bases of the junction left unmatched. The CDR3 coding sequence is TGTGCCAGCAGTAATCGACTAGCGGGATCCTACAATGAGCAGTTCTTC. Its translation is CASSNRLAGSYNEQFF.

The table lists this clonotype with many counts. The V call is TRBV11-2, the J call TRBJ2-7, with a tentative D call TRBD2 (6 bases). Trimming took off 1 base at V and 2 bases at J, with 18 bases between the two ends. CDR3 length: 17 residues. Germline V gene sequence: CDR1 SGHAT, CDR2 FQNNGV. The CDR3 DNA reads TGTGCCAGCAGCTTAGGAGGTTCCACTAGCTCTACCTACGAGCAGTACTTC. Translated, it gives CASSLGGSTSSTYEQYF.

The J gene is TRBJ2-5, the V gene TRBV12-5; perhaps TRBD2 as D (6 bases). Germline-derived CDR1 and CDR2 are LGHNT and FRNRAP. This CDR3 region has 13 residues. V was cut by 6 bases and J by 5 bases, with 13 bases left in between. The CDR3 nucleotides are TGTGCTAGTGGCCGCCGGGGGTGGGAGACCCAGTACTTC. Translation: CASGRRGWETQYF. Together with reference TRBV12-5 and TRBJ2-5, the CDR3 gives the full variable domain: DARVTQTPRHKVTEMGQEVTMRCQPILGHNTVFWYRQTMMQGLELLAYFRNRAPLDDSGMPKDRFSAEMPDATLATLKIQPSEPRDSAVYFCASGRRGWETQYFGPGTRLLVL.

A note on this clonotype: A much larger clonotype is one base distant, so this may be a read error. It is likely a read error, because the conserved phenylalanine at the end of the CDR3 is missing. The rearrangement joins TRBV20-1 to TRBJ2-1, with 8 bases aligning to TRBD2. The germline CDR1 and CDR2 sequences are DFQATT and SNEGSKA (reference sequence). This CDR3 is 14 amino acids long. The V and J ends lost 2 bases and 5 bases, in that order; junction bases with no gene match: 5. The CDR3 sequence: CSARLAGKNNEQFL. The CDR3 nucleotides read TGCAGTGCTAGATTAGCGGGAAAGAACAATGAGCAGTTCCTC.

The chain recombines TRBV5-6 with TRBJ2-5; TRBD2 is a possible D gene (5 bases). Trimming took off 0 bases at V and 7 bases at J, with 16 bases between the two ends. Germline lookup yields CDR1 SGHDT and CDR2 YYEEEE. This CDR3 is built from 15 residues. The CDR3 sequence is CASSLERPGVGTQYF. CDR3 bases: TGTGCCAGCAGCTTGGAGCGGCCGGGCGTCGGGACCCAGTACTTC.

This clonotype appeared many times. The genes are TRBV5-1 and TRBJ2-7, with 12 bases aligning to TRBD2. In germline, CDR1 is SGHRS, CDR2 YFSETQ. The CDR3 loop spans 15 amino acids. The trim removed 0 bases at V and 9 bases at J, leaving 7 bases unmatched. The CDR3 protein is CASSLEASGRVPQYF. CDR3 bases: TGCGCCAGCAGCTTGGAGGCTAGCGGGAGGGTTCCGCAGTACTTC.

About this clonotype itself: Just one base apart from a much larger clone, this may be a read error. The CDR3 reads CASSLAVAASGPQYF. The DNA for the CDR3 is TGTGCCAGCAGCTTAGCGGTAGCGGCATCCGGGCCCCAGTACTTC. The V and J genes are TRBV11-3 and TRBJ2-5; possible D gene TRBD2, 6 bases. The germline gives CDR1 SGHNT, CDR2 YENEEA. The CDR3 contains 15 residues. Between the trimmed V and J ends, which lost 1 base and 9 bases, there was a span of 18 bases. The variable domain in full, completed from reference TRBV11-3 and TRBJ2-5, reads EAGVVQSPRYKIIEKKQPVAFWCNPISGHNTLYWYLQNLGQGPELLIRYENEEAVDDSQLPKDRFSAERLKGVDSTLKIQPAELGDSAVYLCASSLAVAASGPQYFGPGTRLLVL.

This clonotype was detected only a few times. The J gene is TRBJ2-1, the V gene TRBV12-3 or TRBV12-4; TRBD2 aligns across 10 bases. V was pared by 3 bases and J by 15 bases, with 5 bases of the junction left unmatched. The CDR3 spans 12 residues. The CDR3: CASSFSGRALFF. CDR3 coding DNA: TGTGCCAGCAGTTTCAGCGGGAGGGCTTTGTTCTTC.

A word on this clonotype: A much larger clone differs by one base, so this may be a read error. The gene calls are TRBV19 and TRBJ2-7; 11 bases map to TRBD2. The CDR3 runs 16 residues. Germline values: CDR1 LNHDA, CDR2 SQIVND (reference sequence). CDR3 region: CASSIEGTSGLYEQCF. The CDR3 DNA reads as TGTGCCAGTAGTATAGAAGGGACTAGCGGCCTCTACGAGCAGTGCTTC.

This clonotype turned up a few times. This chain joins TRBV30 and TRBJ2-7, with 9 bases aligning to TRBD2. Trimming cost V 6 bases and J 3 bases; bases outside gene matches: 9. Germline assignment: CDR1 GTSNPN and CDR2 SVGIG (reference sequence). CDR3 length: 14 amino acids. CDR3 in DNA: TGTGCCTGTCAATCGGGACTAGCCGACTACGAGCAGTACTTC. Translation: CACQSGLADYEQYF.

On this clonotype itself: No conserved phenylalanine or tryptophan is present at the end of the CDR3, so a read error is the likely explanation. The chain employs TRBV2 and TRBJ2-7; D call uncertain. This CDR3 spans 11 amino acids. The germline CDR1 and CDR2 sequences are SNHLY and FYNNEI. V lost 4 bases, J lost 6 bases, and 7 bases lay in between. The chain's CDR3 is CASSARLEQYL. DNA of the CDR3: TGTGCCAGCAGTGCTAGACTCGAGCAGTACTTA.

This clonotype came up many times. The rearrangement joins TRBV11-1 to TRBJ2-5; D uncertain. Germline V gene data show CDR1 as SGHAT and CDR2 as FQDESV (reference sequence). The CDR3 spans 13 residues. Trimming removed 4 bases from V and 4 bases from J, with 10 bases in between. This CDR3 reads CASSSSSLETQYF. The CDR3 DNA follows: TGTGCCAGCAGCTCATCTAGTTTAGAGACCCAGTACTTC.

This clonotype showed up many times. The CDR3, as DNA: TGTGCCAGCAGCGCCGCCTACAGGAGCTCTGGGGCCAACGTCCTGACTTTC. It encodes CASSAAYRSSGANVLTF. This chain uses TRBV7-2 with TRBJ2-6; a possible D gene is TRBD1 (5 bases). This CDR3 contains 17 residues. From germline, CDR1 is SGHTA and CDR2 FQGNSA. V lost 5 bases and J 0 bases, leaving 14 bases between the germline ends.

This clonotype occurred many times. The chain uses TRBV30 and TRBJ2-7; 9 positions agree with TRBD1. The V gene's germline CDR1 is GTSNPN and CDR2 SVGIG (reference sequence). V lost 2 bases, J lost 1 base, and 3 bases stayed unmatched. The CDR3 runs to 14 residues. CDR3 in amino acids: CAWSSGQGSYEQYF. CDR3 nucleotide sequence: TGTGCCTGGAGTTCGGGACAGGGTTCCTACGAGCAGTACTTC.